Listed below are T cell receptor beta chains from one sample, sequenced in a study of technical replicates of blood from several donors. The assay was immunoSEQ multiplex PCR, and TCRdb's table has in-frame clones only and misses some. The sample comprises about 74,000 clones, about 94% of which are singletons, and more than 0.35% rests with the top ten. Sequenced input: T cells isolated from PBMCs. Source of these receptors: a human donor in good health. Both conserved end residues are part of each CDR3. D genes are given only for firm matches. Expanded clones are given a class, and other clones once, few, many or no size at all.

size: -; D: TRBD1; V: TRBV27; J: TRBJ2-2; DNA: TGTGCCAGCCGTGGGACAGGGGGCACCGGGGAGCTGTTTTTT; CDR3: CASRGTGGTGELFF
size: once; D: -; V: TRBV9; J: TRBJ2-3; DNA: TGTGCCAGCAGCGTAGACCACGCGGATACGCAGTATTTT; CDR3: CASSVDHADTQYF
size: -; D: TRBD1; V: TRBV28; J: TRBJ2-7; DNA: TGTGCCAGCAGTTTCCCCCGGGACAGGGGTAGAGTTGTGGTCTACGAGCAGTACTTC; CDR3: CASSFPRDRGRVVVYEQYF
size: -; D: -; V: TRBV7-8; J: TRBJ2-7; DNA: TGTGCCAGCAGCTTTGAGGACAGCGACGAGCAGTACTTC; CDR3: CASSFEDSDEQYF
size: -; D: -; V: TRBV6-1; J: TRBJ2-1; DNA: TGTGCCAGTCTAGGGAGCTCCTACAATGAGCAGTTCTTC; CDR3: CASLGSSYNEQFF
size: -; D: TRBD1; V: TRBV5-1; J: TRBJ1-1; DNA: TGCGCCAGCAGCTTAAGAGGGGGCAGGACTGAAGCTTTCTTT; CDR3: CASSLRGGRTEAFF
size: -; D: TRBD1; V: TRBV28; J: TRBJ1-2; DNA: TGTGCCAGCAGTTCCACAGGGGGCGCGGACTATGGCTACACCTTC; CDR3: CASSSTGGADYGYTF
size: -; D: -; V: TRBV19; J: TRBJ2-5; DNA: TGTGCCAGTAGTATTTCAGGGGCCCAAGAGACCCAGTACTTC; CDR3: CASSISGAQETQYF
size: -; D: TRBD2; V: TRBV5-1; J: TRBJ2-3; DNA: TGCGCCAGTGCTTCTAGCGGGAGCACAGATACGCAGTATTTT; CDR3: CASASSGSTDTQYF
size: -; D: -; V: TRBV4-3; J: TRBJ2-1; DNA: TGCGCCAGCAGCCAGGACGGGAGCTCCTACAATGAGCAGTTCTTC; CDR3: CASSQDGSSYNEQFF
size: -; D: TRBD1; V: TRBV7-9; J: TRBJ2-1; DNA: TGTGCCAGCAGACCCACGGGACAGGGGGCGCGTACCCCCTACAATGAGCAGTTCTTC; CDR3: CASRPTGQGARTPYNEQFF
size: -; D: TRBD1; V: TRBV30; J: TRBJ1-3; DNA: TGTGCCTGGAGTAGTACAGGGGCAAACACCATATATTTT; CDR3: CAWSSTGANTIYF
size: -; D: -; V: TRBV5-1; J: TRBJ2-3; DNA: TGCGCCAGCAGCTTGGAACAGAGCCTTTACACAGATACGCAGTATTTT; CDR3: CASSLEQSLYTDTQYF
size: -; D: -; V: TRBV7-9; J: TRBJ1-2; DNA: TGTGCCAGCAGCTTAGACAGTCACTATGGCTACACCTTC; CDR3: CASSLDSHYGYTF
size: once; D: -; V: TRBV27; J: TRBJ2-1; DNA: TGTGCCAGCAGTTTAGCTAGCGCCTACAATGAGCAGTTCTTC; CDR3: CASSLASAYNEQFF
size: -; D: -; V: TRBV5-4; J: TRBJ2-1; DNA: TGTGCCAGCAGCTTGGGACTCTCCTACAATGAGCAGTTCTTC; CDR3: CASSLGLSYNEQFF
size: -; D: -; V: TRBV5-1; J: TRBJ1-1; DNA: TGCGCCAGCAGCTTGGCGGAGACAGACCTCAACACTGAAGCTTTCTTT; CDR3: CASSLAETDLNTEAFF